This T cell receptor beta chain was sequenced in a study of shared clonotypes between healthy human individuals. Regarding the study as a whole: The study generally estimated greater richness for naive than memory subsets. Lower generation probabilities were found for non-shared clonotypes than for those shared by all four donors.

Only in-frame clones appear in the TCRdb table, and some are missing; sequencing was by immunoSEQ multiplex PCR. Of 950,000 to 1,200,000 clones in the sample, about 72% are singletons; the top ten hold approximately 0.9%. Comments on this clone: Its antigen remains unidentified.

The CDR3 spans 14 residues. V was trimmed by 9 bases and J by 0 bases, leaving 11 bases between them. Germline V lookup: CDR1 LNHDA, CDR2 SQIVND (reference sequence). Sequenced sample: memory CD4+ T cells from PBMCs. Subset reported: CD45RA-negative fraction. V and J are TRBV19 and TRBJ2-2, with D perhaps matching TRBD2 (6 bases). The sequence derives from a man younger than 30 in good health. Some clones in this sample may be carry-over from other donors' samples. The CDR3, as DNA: TGTGCCAGCCTAACTAGCTCGAACACCGGGGAGCTGTTTTTT. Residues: CASLTSSNTGELFF. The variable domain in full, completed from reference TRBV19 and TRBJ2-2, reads DGGITQSPKYLFRKEGQNVTLSCEQNLNHDAMYWYRQDPGQGLRLIYYSQIVNDFQKGDIAEGYSVSREKKESFPLTVTSAQKNPTAFYLCASLTSSNTGELFFGEGSRLTVL.